Listed below are T cell receptor beta chains from one sample, sequenced in a study of response to subunit inactivated influenza vaccine. MiXCR was run by TCRdb on the RT-PCR reads, yielding one entry per CDR3 protein. Of roughly 170,000 distinct CDR3 sequences listed, approximately 8.7% are singletons. The sample here was non-naive T cells sorted from PBMCs, taken on the day of vaccination. Every receptor here comes from a man aged 50 or older who received an inactivated influenza vaccine. Both conserved end residues are part of each CDR3. The D gene is left open where the match is weak. Clone size, where shown, is once, few, many, or a class for clones that have expanded.

D,V,size,J,CDR3,DNA
TRBD2,TRBV20-1,.,TRBJ2-1,CSATNPLAGASYNEQFF,TGCAGTGCTACTAACCCACTAGCGGGAGCATCCTACAATGAGCAGTTCTTC
.,TRBV6-1,many,TRBJ1-1,CASRPGRRRNTEAFF,TGTGCCAGCAGACCAGGGAGGAGGAGAAACACTGAAGCTTTCTTT
.,TRBV11-2,many,TRBJ2-7,CASSLAGRQGRGYEQYF,TGTGCCAGCAGCTTAGCTGGAAGGCAGGGTAGAGGCTACGAGCAGTACTTC
TRBD1,TRBV5-1,.,TRBJ2-7,CASSLDDRAVF,TGCGCCAGCAGCTTGGACGACAGGGCCGTCTTC
.,TRBV5-1,many,TRBJ1-3,CASSLSVSGNTIYF,TGCGCCAGCAGCTTGAGTGTCTCTGGAAACACCATATATTTT
.,TRBV20-1,many,TRBJ2-7,CSAREGNSYEQYF,TGCAGTGCTAGAGAAGGGAACTCCTACGAGCAGTACTTC
TRBD1,TRBV18,few,TRBJ2-3,CASSRQGAFTDTQYF,TGTGCCAGCTCACGACAGGGGGCTTTCACAGATACGCAGTATTTT
.,TRBV2,.,TRBJ1-4,CASRVMGSTNEKLFF,TGTGCCAGCAGGGTCATGGGCTCAACTAATGAAAAACTGTTTTTT
.,TRBV20-1,many,TRBJ2-2,CSARHTTGELFF,TGCAGTGCTAGACACACCACCGGGGAGCTGTTTTTT
TRBD2,TRBV7-2,.,TRBJ2-2,CASSAGLAGLNTGELFF,TGTGCCAGCAGCGCGGGACTAGCGGGGTTAAACACCGGGGAGCTGTTTTTT
TRBD1,TRBV4-2,many,TRBJ1-6,CASSQRQGYNSPLHF,TGTGCCAGCAGCCAACGACAGGGCTATAATTCACCCCTCCACTTT
.,TRBV9,few,TRBJ2-5,CASSVGPNRETQYF,TGTGCCAGCAGCGTCGGACCTAATCGAGAGACCCAGTACTTC
.,TRBV6-5,many,TRBJ2-7,CASMGGTYEQYF,TGTGCCAGCATGGGGGGCACCTACGAGCAGTACTTC
TRBD2,TRBV20-1,many,TRBJ2-7,CSARSTTSGSYEQYF,TGCAGTGCTAGATCAACGACTAGCGGGAGCTACGAGCAGTACTTC
.,TRBV10-3,few,TRBJ2-2,CAIKGGQGNTGELFF,TGTGCCATCAAGGGGGGGCAGGGGAACACCGGGGAGCTGTTTTTT
.,TRBV20-1,.,TRBJ1-1,CSARVESRGNTEAFF,TGCAGTGCTAGAGTGGAGTCCAGGGGGAACACTGAAGCTTTCTTT
.,TRBV7-9,few,TRBJ2-2,CASSLPPGELFF,TGTGCCAGCAGCTTACCCCCCGGGGAGCTGTTTTTT
.,TRBV6-2/TRBV6-3,few,TRBJ2-7,CASRSPAGTYEQYF,TGTGCCAGCAGATCCCCCGCGGGAACATACGAGCAGTACTTC
.,TRBV14,.,TRBJ2-1,CASGSSRYNEQFF,TGTGCCAGCGGGAGTTCCCGGTACAATGAGCAGTTCTTC
.,TRBV5-1,once,TRBJ2-7,CASQGLTTYEQYF,TGCGCCAGCCAGGGACTGACTACCTACGAGCAGTACTTC
.,TRBV3-1,many,TRBJ2-4,CASSQGAKNIQYF,TGTGCCAGCAGCCAGGGGGCCAAAAACATTCAGTACTTC
.,TRBV2,few,TRBJ2-5,CASSLTFKETQYF,TGTGCCAGCAGTTTGACATTCAAGGAGACCCAGTACTTC
TRBD2,TRBV6-2/TRBV6-3,.,TRBJ2-1,CASRHTIQTSGGRYNEQFF,TGTGCCAGCAGACACACGATCCAGACTAGCGGGGGGAGATACAATGAGCAGTTCTTC
.,TRBV11-2,many,TRBJ2-3,CASSLVSSHTQYF,TGTGCCAGCAGCTTAGTGTCTAGCCATACGCAGTATTTT
TRBD2,TRBV4-2,few,TRBJ2-2,CASSLETSGRRGTGELFF,TGTGCCAGCAGCCTTGAGACTAGCGGGCGGAGGGGCACCGGGGAGCTGTTTTTT
TRBD2,TRBV4-3,.,TRBJ2-7,CASSPSGIDSKQYF,TGCGCCAGCAGCCCTAGCGGGATTGATTCCAAGCAGTACTTC
.,TRBV20-1,.,TRBJ1-2,CSAPSENYGYTF,TGCAGTGCCCCGTCAGAGAACTATGGCTACACCTTC
.,TRBV20-1,once,TRBJ2-5,CSGLQETQYF,TGCAGTGGCCTCCAAGAGACCCAGTACTTC
.,TRBV10-3,.,TRBJ2-7,CAISEAFYEQYF,TGTGCCATCAGTGAGGCCTTCTACGAGCAGTACTTC
.,TRBV11-1,many,TRBJ2-6,CASSSSVSGNSGANVLTF,TGTGCCAGCAGCTCCTCTGTCTCAGGGAACTCTGGGGCCAACGTCCTGACTTTC
.,TRBV6-6,many,TRBJ2-1,CASVGDEQFF,TGTGCCAGCGTTGGAGATGAGCAGTTCTTC
TRBD2,TRBV20-1,many,TRBJ2-7,CSAREDGPAGGSYEQYF,TGCAGTGCTAGAGAAGACGGGCCAGCGGGAGGGAGCTACGAGCAGTACTTC
TRBD1,TRBV6-2/TRBV6-3,few,TRBJ2-7,CASNDRGPSYEQYF,TGTGCCAGCAACGACAGGGGGCCCTCCTACGAGCAGTACTTC
.,TRBV24-1,.,TRBJ1-2,CATSGYPGSFGYTF,TGTGCCACCAGTGGGTATCCAGGATCGTTTGGCTACACCTTC
TRBD2,TRBV28,once,TRBJ2-3,CASSLASGRFSGTQYF,TGTGCCAGCAGTTTAGCTAGCGGGAGATTCTCAGGTACGCAGTATTTT
.,TRBV6-2/TRBV6-3,many,TRBJ1-2,CASSQGVYGYTF,TGTGCCAGCAGTCAGGGTGTCTATGGCTACACCTTC
.,TRBV28,.,TRBJ2-2,CASSLLAAGTGELFF,TGTGCCAGCAGTTTATTGGCAGCGGGCACCGGGGAGCTGTTTTTT
.,TRBV7-7,.,TRBJ2-3,CASSPQGTETDTQYF,TGTGCCAGCAGCCCTCAAGGCACAGAAACAGATACGCAGTATTTT
TRBD1,TRBV7-2,.,TRBJ2-7,CASSLEPGGYEQYF,TGTGCCAGCAGCTTAGAACCAGGGGGCTACGAGCAGTACTTC
TRBD1,TRBV6-5,many,TRBJ2-1,CASSYRGLDNEQFF,TGTGCCAGCAGTTACAGGGGGCTGGACAATGAGCAGTTCTTC
TRBD1,TRBV5-1,.,TRBJ1-6,CASSRSTGVQDSPLHF,TGCGCCAGCAGCCGTTCGACAGGGGTGCAGGATTCACCCCTCCACTTT
.,TRBV6-1,few,TRBJ2-7,CASSENGASLYEQYF,TGTGCCAGCAGTGAAAACGGGGCATCACTCTACGAGCAGTACTTC
.,TRBV20-1,few,TRBJ2-1,CSASAVSSYNEQFF,TGCAGTGCTAGTGCGGTGAGCTCCTACAATGAGCAGTTCTTC
.,TRBV18,many,TRBJ2-2,CASSRSAGELFF,TGTGCCAGCTCACGAAGTGCCGGGGAGCTGTTTTTT
.,TRBV20-1,many,TRBJ2-3,CSANPALGDTQYF,TGCAGTGCTAATCCGGCCCTCGGAGATACGCAGTATTTT
.,TRBV12-3/TRBV12-4,many,TRBJ1-3,CASSSLNSGNTIYF,TGTGCCAGCAGTTCCCTAAACTCTGGAAACACCATATATTTT
.,TRBV9,.,TRBJ2-1,CASSERVSSYNEQFF,TGTGCCAGCAGCGAGCGGGTCAGCTCCTACAATGAGCAGTTCTTC
.,TRBV10-3,many,TRBJ2-5,CAIRGLQETQYF,TGTGCCATCAGAGGGCTCCAAGAGACCCAGTACTTC
.,TRBV5-4,many,TRBJ2-3,CASSTTWDTQYF,TGTGCCAGCAGCACGACCTGGGATACGCAGTATTTT
.,TRBV10-3,.,TRBJ2-2,CAIRTDRSGELFF,TGTGCCATCAGGACCGACAGGTCCGGGGAGCTGTTTTTT
TRBD1,TRBV20-1,.,TRBJ1-5,CSASPRQGYQPQHF,TGCAGTGCTAGTCCAAGACAGGGGTATCAGCCCCAGCATTTT